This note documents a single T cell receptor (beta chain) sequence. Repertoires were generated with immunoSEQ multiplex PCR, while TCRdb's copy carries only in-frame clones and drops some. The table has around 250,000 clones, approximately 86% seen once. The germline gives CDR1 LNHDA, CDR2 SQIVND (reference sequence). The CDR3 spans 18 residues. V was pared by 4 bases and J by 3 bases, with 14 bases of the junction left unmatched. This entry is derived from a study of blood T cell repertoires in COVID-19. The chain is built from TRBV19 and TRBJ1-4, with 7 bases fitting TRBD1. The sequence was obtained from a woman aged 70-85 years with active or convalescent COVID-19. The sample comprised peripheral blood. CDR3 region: CASSTQPHRQGSNEKLFF. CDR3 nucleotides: TGTGCCAGTAGTACCCAACCACATCGACAGGGCTCTAATGAAAAACTGTTTTTT.